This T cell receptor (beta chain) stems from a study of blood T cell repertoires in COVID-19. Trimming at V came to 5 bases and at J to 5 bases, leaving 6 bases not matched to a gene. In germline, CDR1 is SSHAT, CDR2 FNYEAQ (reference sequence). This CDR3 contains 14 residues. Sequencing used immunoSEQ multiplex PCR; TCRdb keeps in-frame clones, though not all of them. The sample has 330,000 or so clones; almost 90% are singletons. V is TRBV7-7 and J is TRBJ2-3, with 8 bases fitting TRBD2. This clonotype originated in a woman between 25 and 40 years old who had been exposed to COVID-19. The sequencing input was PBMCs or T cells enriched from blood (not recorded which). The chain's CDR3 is CASSPPGGIDTQYF. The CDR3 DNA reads TGTGCCAGCAGCCCCCCGGGAGGGATAGATACGCAGTATTTT.